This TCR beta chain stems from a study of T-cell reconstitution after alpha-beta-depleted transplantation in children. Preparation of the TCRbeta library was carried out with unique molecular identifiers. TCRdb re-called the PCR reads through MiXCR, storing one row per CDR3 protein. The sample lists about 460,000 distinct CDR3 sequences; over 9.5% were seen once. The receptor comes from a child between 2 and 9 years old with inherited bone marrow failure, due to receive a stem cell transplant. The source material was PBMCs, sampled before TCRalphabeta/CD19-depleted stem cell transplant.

The CDR3 sequence is CASSPLGLAIYNEQFF. CDR3 in DNA: TGTGCCAGCAGCCCCCTGGGACTAGCGATCTACAATGAGCAGTTCTTC. This chain joins TRBV7-6 and TRBJ2-1; TRBD2 agrees at 10 bases. The V gene end was trimmed by 5 bases and the J gene end by 3 bases; junction bases not matched to a gene: 7. Germline V gene lookup returns CDR1 SGHVS and CDR2 FNYEAQ. The length of the CDR3 is 16 residues.